This entry concerns a single TCR beta chain. What it binds is not known. This sample was included in a study of cytomegalovirus exposure and HLA in healthy donors. Per germline, CDR1 SSHAT and CDR2 FNYEAQ (reference sequence). This CDR3 is 16 amino acids long. J lost 5 bases, V lost 5 bases, and 14 bases had no gene match. General study findings and limits: TCR beta V- and J-gene trimming, according to a later analysis, was linked to a missense DCLRE1C variant. Certain indistinguishable V segments, among them TRBV6-2 and TRBV6-3, were excluded. Later on, an analysis tied 15,000 or so TCR beta sequences to HLA alleles at 0.05 false discovery rate.

60 Vbeta and 13 Jbeta primers were used in PCR. This table comes from immunoSEQ multiplex PCR, and its TCRdb copy is limited to in-frame clones, with some not included. The table shows 150,000 to 200,000 clones, with roughly 85% occurring only once. Source material: PBMCs. This rearrangement joins TRBV7-7 to TRBJ2-5; 7 bases map to TRBD2. The sequence derives from a woman in her 30s in good health and CMV-seropositive. CDR3 nucleotides: TGTGCCAGCAGCACAGGCATGGCGGGAGTAGGCGAGACCCAGTACTTC. Amino acids: CASSTGMAGVGETQYF.